This T cell receptor beta chain was observed in a study of glioma-infiltrating T cells. Study conclusions and caveats: Only very few CDR3 sequences appeared in both tissue and blood. Non-neoplastic patients had below-expected tissue-blood divergence, while all gliomas exceeded expectation.

This clonotype was seen only a few times. Its antigen is as yet unknown. Amplification of TCR alpha and beta CDR3 regions from RNA used iRepertoire nested multiplex PCR. TCRdb processed the multiplex PCR reads anew with MiXCR; each CDR3 protein has one entry. Counted here are about 140,000 distinct CDR3 sequences, about 39% occurring once; the ten biggest clones make up around a fifth. Trimming pared 5 bases from V and 3 bases from J, leaving 13 bases between. This CDR3 contains 14 residues. Germline CDR1 and CDR2: MNHNS and SASEGT. Material: glioma tissue, nonneoplastic brain tissue, or PBMCs (not recorded which). This clonotype was sampled from a human donor with low-grade glioma or glioblastoma, undergoing nonglioma brain surgery, or in good health (not recorded which). This sequence joins TRBV6-1 and TRBJ2-5, with D possibly being TRBD1 (6 bases). CDR3 loop: CASSPGTTKETQYF. The CDR3 bases are TGTGCCAGCAGTCCCGGGACAACGAAAGAGACCCAGTACTTC.